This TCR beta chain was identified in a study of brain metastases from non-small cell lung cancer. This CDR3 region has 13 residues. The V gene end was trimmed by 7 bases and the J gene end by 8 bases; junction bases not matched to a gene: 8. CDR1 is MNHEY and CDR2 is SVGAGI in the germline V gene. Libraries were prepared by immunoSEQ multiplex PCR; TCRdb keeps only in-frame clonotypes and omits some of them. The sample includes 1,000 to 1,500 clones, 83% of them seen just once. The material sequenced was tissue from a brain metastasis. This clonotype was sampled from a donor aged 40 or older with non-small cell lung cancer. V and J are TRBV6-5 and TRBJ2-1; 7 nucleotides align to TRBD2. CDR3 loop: CASTPGGRYEQFF. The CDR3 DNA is TGTGCCAGCACTCCGGGGGGAAGGTATGAGCAGTTCTTC.